What follows describes a single T cell receptor beta chain. Its antigen remains unknown. The second PCR ran about 6 to 11 cycles with a sample-barcoded 5' primer and J-beta primers. A single record per CDR3 protein comes from TCRdb applying MiXCR to the 5' RACE reads. The table lists about 1,400,000 distinct CDR3 sequences, roughly 59% of them singletons. Per the germline V gene, CDR1 is SGDLS and CDR2 is YYNGEE. V was cut by 4 bases and J by 8 bases, with 10 bases left in between. The CDR3 sequence is 12 residues long. This sample is drawn from a study of blood T cells in healthy people across ages. Study-wide points: TCR beta diversity tracked closely with naive T cell percentage.

The sequenced material came from blood. V usage is TRBV9 and J usage is TRBJ2-1; D gene unclear. This receptor was obtained from a man younger than 30 in good health. The CDR3 nucleotides read TGTGCCAGCAGCAAGCTTACCTATGAGCAGTTCTTC. Its translation: CASSKLTYEQFF.